A selection of T cell receptor beta chains follows, all from one sample in a study of T cell responses to AZD1222 COVID-19 vaccine. TCRdb's copy holds only in-frame clones and misses some; the assay was immunoSEQ multiplex PCR. Of under 200,000 clones detected, 94% appear once; the ten largest clones hold approximately 0.64%. The sequenced sample was peripheral blood, obtained on day 0 of AZD1222 vaccination. The receptors originated from an adult in good health. The CDR3 runs from the conserved cysteine through the conserved F or W. The D gene is left open where the match is weak. Clone sizes are given selectively: once, few, many, or a class where the clone is expanded.

d_gene: TRBD2
j_gene: TRBJ2-3
abundance: .
v_gene: TRBV3-1/TRBV3-2
CDR3aa: CASSQDLTSGNTDTQYF

d_gene: .
j_gene: TRBJ2-4
abundance: .
v_gene: TRBV4-1
CDR3aa: CASSRENIQYF

d_gene: .
j_gene: TRBJ1-5
abundance: .
v_gene: TRBV10-1
CDR3aa: CASSDSGEPQHF

d_gene: TRBD1
j_gene: TRBJ1-5
abundance: once
v_gene: TRBV3-1/TRBV3-2
CDR3aa: CASSQEGWDRDQPQHF

d_gene: .
j_gene: TRBJ1-1
abundance: .
v_gene: TRBV7-2
CDR3aa: CASSQRRDNTEAFF

d_gene: .
j_gene: TRBJ2-7
abundance: .
v_gene: TRBV2
CDR3aa: CASSGFGSYEQYF

d_gene: TRBD1
j_gene: TRBJ2-7
abundance: .
v_gene: TRBV5-1
CDR3aa: CASSLGAGTGNEQYF

d_gene: .
j_gene: TRBJ1-2
abundance: .
v_gene: TRBV11-2
CDR3aa: CASSLVHPGANYGYTF

d_gene: TRBD2
j_gene: TRBJ2-1
abundance: .
v_gene: TRBV9
CDR3aa: CASSVGGLDFNEQFF

d_gene: .
j_gene: TRBJ1-3
abundance: .
v_gene: TRBV18
CDR3aa: CASSPGLGMAGNTIYF

d_gene: .
j_gene: TRBJ2-3
abundance: .
v_gene: TRBV7-9
CDR3aa: CASSCPGRSTDTQYF

d_gene: .
j_gene: TRBJ1-1
abundance: .
v_gene: TRBV3-1/TRBV3-2
CDR3aa: CASSQVGANTEAFF

d_gene: TRBD2
j_gene: TRBJ2-3
abundance: .
v_gene: TRBV6-5
CDR3aa: CASSRTSGSTDTQYF

d_gene: .
j_gene: TRBJ2-2
abundance: .
v_gene: TRBV6-5
CDR3aa: CASRGLFATGELFF

d_gene: .
j_gene: TRBJ1-5
abundance: .
v_gene: TRBV20-1
CDR3aa: CSASIMDRLRQPQHF

d_gene: .
j_gene: TRBJ1-1
abundance: .
v_gene: TRBV10-3
CDR3aa: CAISESAGTDTEAFF

d_gene: .
j_gene: TRBJ1-4
abundance: .
v_gene: TRBV12-2
CDR3aa: CASRLPEGPQEEKLFF

d_gene: TRBD1
j_gene: TRBJ1-1
abundance: .
v_gene: TRBV29-1
CDR3aa: CSGRGQKNTEAFF

d_gene: TRBD2
j_gene: TRBJ2-3
abundance: .
v_gene: TRBV2
CDR3aa: CASKRLAGGTDTQYF

d_gene: TRBD1
j_gene: TRBJ2-1
abundance: .
v_gene: TRBV5-1
CDR3aa: CASSWKGAQGNEQFF

d_gene: .
j_gene: TRBJ1-2
abundance: .
v_gene: TRBV18
CDR3aa: CASSPTGGDNYGYTF

d_gene: .
j_gene: TRBJ2-3
abundance: .
v_gene: TRBV20-1
CDR3aa: CSPAVTATQYF

d_gene: .
j_gene: TRBJ2-7
abundance: .
v_gene: TRBV2
CDR3aa: CASSATGLTSLSSYEQYF

d_gene: .
j_gene: TRBJ1-4
abundance: few
v_gene: TRBV4-1
CDR3aa: CASSQEARGGGTNEKLFF

d_gene: .
j_gene: TRBJ2-7
abundance: .
v_gene: TRBV12-3/TRBV12-4
CDR3aa: CASSFRAEQYF

d_gene: .
j_gene: TRBJ2-1
abundance: .
v_gene: TRBV9
CDR3aa: CASSPPGVTSYNEQFF

d_gene: .
j_gene: TRBJ2-7
abundance: .
v_gene: TRBV19
CDR3aa: CASSAARAEQYF

d_gene: TRBD1
j_gene: TRBJ2-4
abundance: .
v_gene: TRBV19
CDR3aa: CASSTKGRGAKNIQYF

d_gene: TRBD2
j_gene: TRBJ2-1
abundance: .
v_gene: TRBV9
CDR3aa: CASSPPAGYSYNEQFF

d_gene: .
j_gene: TRBJ2-7
abundance: .
v_gene: TRBV7-8
CDR3aa: CASSLVLGRGPYEQYF

d_gene: TRBD2
j_gene: TRBJ2-1
abundance: .
v_gene: TRBV6-5
CDR3aa: CASRPSSGRTNEQFF

d_gene: TRBD1
j_gene: TRBJ1-6
abundance: .
v_gene: TRBV27
CDR3aa: CASSSTGSNSPLHF

d_gene: .
j_gene: TRBJ2-7
abundance: .
v_gene: TRBV6-5
CDR3aa: CASSSGRGYEQYF

d_gene: TRBD1
j_gene: TRBJ1-5
abundance: .
v_gene: TRBV10-3
CDR3aa: CAISELGTGINQPQHF

d_gene: TRBD2
j_gene: TRBJ2-1
abundance: once
v_gene: TRBV19
CDR3aa: CASSIAGGPPVVQFF

d_gene: .
j_gene: TRBJ2-1
abundance: .
v_gene: TRBV11-2
CDR3aa: CASSYGGGYNEQFF

d_gene: .
j_gene: TRBJ2-1
abundance: .
v_gene: TRBV9
CDR3aa: CASSRNGNEQFF